The 31 T cell receptor beta chains presented below share a single source sample, sequenced in a study of T-cell memory formation after mild COVID-19. TCRdb re-called the 5' RACE reads through MiXCR, storing one row per CDR3 protein. The sample contains around 90,000 distinct CDR3 sequences, approximately 13% of which appear only once. Specimen: PBMCs or a T cell subset sorted from them (not recorded which). The receptors come from an adult woman who had mild COVID-19 (a few samples of this study predate the infection). Cell type and time point are not known.

This clonotype was counted between two and nine times. The V and J genes are TRBV20-1 and TRBJ2-7, with 10 nucleotides matching TRBD2. Germline lookup yields CDR1 DFQATT and CDR2 SNEGSKA (reference sequence). CDR3 size: 18 residues. Losses at the gene ends were 1 base for V and 3 bases for J; bases not matched to a gene: 15. For the CDR3, the DNA is TGCAGTGCTAGAGGGGCCAGTCCCCTACTAGCGGGATTCTACGAGCAGTACTTC. This encodes CSARGASPLLAGFYEQYF.

This clonotype has a handful of counts. V usage is TRBV5-1 and J usage is TRBJ2-3; TRBD1 matches 9 bases. Germline values: CDR1 SGHRS, CDR2 YFSETQ. The CDR3 has 15 amino acids. Trimming at V came to 0 bases and at J to 4 bases, leaving 3 bases not matched to a gene. The CDR3 nucleotides read TGCGCCAGCAGCTTGGTGGGACAGGGATCAGATACGCAGTATTTT. Protein product: CASSLVGQGSDTQYF.

In this sample, this clonotype turned up a few times. The chain is built from TRBV24-1 and TRBJ2-2; TRBD2 agrees at 11 bases. After removal of 4 bases from V and 3 bases from J, the junction contained 12 bases not matched to a gene. Germline V gene sequence: CDR1 KGHDR, CDR2 SFDVKD. This CDR3 has 19 amino acids. The CDR3 reads CATSDASDSGGADTGELFF. CDR3 sequence (DNA): TGTGCCACCAGTGACGCCTCGGATAGCGGGGGGGCGGACACCGGGGAGCTGTTTTTT.

CDR3 amino acids: CASSVTGGESDEQFF. The CDR3 nucleotides are TGTGCCAGCAGCGTAACAGGGGGCGAAAGCGATGAGCAGTTCTTC. J is TRBJ2-1 and V is TRBV12-3 or TRBV12-4, with 9 bases matching TRBD1. Trimming cost V 6 bases and J 8 bases; bases outside gene matches: 11. The CDR3 spans 15 residues.

CDR3 in amino acids: CASSALRGQGVDTQYF. CDR3 nucleotides: TGTGCCAGCAGTGCTCTTCGGGGACAGGGGGTTGATACGCAGTATTTT. The chain couples TRBV7-6 to TRBJ2-3; TRBD1 aligns across 11 bases. The length of the CDR3 is 16 residues. Germline assignment: CDR1 SGHVS and CDR2 FNYEAQ. Trimming cost V 6 bases and J 6 bases; bases outside gene matches: 11.

The chain couples TRBV7-9 to TRBJ2-5, with 8 bases matching TRBD1. The V gene's germline CDR1 is SEHNR and CDR2 FQNEAQ (reference sequence). Trimming took 1 base from V and 1 from J; bases not matched to a gene: 5. The CDR3 runs 16 residues. The CDR3 here is CASSLVPQGAQETQYF. In DNA, the CDR3 is TGTGCCAGCAGCTTAGTCCCTCAGGGGGCCCAAGAGACCCAGTACTTC.

This chain links TRBV7-6 with TRBJ2-1; TRBD2 matches 10 bases. The CDR3 sequence is 13 residues long. Germline CDR1 is SGHVS and CDR2 is FNYEAQ. J was trimmed by 10 bases and V by 1 base; bases with no gene match: 1. The CDR3 nucleotides read TGTGCCAGCAGCTTAGGGGGACTAGCGGAGCAGTTCTTC. Translating gives CASSLGGLAEQFF.

V gene TRBV4-3 combines with J gene TRBJ2-7; TRBD2 agrees at 8 bases. The CDR3 runs 15 residues. Germline V gene sequence: CDR1 LGHNA, CDR2 YSLEER. V shed 0 bases, J shed 2 bases, and the junction held 3 bases outside the gene matches. The CDR3 region has the DNA TGCGCCAGCAGCCAAGAGGCCGGGAGGGCCTACGAGCAGTACTTC. Encoded protein: CASSQEAGRAYEQYF.

The chain has TRBV2 and TRBJ2-7; D not certain. The CDR3 totals 13 residues. Germline V gene lookup returns CDR1 SNHLY and CDR2 FYNNEI. Trimming took off 0 bases at V and 4 bases at J, with 7 bases between the two ends. CDR3 DNA: TGTGCCAGCAGTGAAGCGATCGATTACGAGCAGTACTTC. This codes for CASSEAIDYEQYF.

The chain employs TRBV12-3 or TRBV12-4 and TRBJ2-5; D unresolved. The V end lost 2 bases, the J end lost 7 bases, and 11 bases lay between the germline ends. The length of the CDR3 is 13 residues. As DNA, the CDR3 is TGTGCCAGCAGTTTAACGGACCCCCGGACCCAGTACTTC. Translated, it gives CASSLTDPRTQYF.

This clonotype appeared a few times. The chain combines TRBV5-1 with TRBJ2-2, with no clear D. Per the germline V gene, CDR1 is SGHRS and CDR2 is YFSETQ. The CDR3 covers 16 residues. V shed 3 bases and J shed 5 bases, with 17 bases lying between them. CDR3: CASSSGLPKLTGELFF. CDR3 nucleotides: TGCGCCAGCAGCTCGGGTCTCCCGAAACTTACCGGGGAGCTGTTTTTT.

The V and J genes are TRBV12-3 or TRBV12-4 and TRBJ2-3; possibly TRBD2 for D (6 bases). V was cut by 3 bases and J by 6 bases, with 16 bases left in between. The CDR3 is made up of 15 amino acids. The CDR3 coding sequence is TGTGCCAGCAGTTTGGGTCGGGGGAGCTCGGATACGCAGTATTTT. Its protein product is CASSLGRGSSDTQYF.

The chain joins TRBV6-1 to TRBJ1-2; perhaps TRBD1 as D (5 bases). The CDR3 has 14 amino acids. V lost 3 bases to trimming and J lost 4 bases, with 12 bases between them. The germline V gene has CDR1 MNHNS and CDR2 SASEGT. CDR3 in amino acids: CASSEGLSAYGYTF. The CDR3 nucleotides are TGTGCCAGCAGTGAGGGGCTATCAGCCTATGGCTACACCTTC.

The V and J genes are TRBV5-6 and TRBJ2-1; 10 bases fit TRBD2. The germline CDR1 and CDR2 sequences are SGHDT and YYEEEE. The V segment lost 2 bases and the J segment 8 bases; nucleotides outside the gene matches: 7. The CDR3 is made up of 15 amino acids. The CDR3 region is CASSLTQREGDEQFF. Here the CDR3 DNA reads TGTGCCAGCAGCTTAACTCAGCGGGAGGGGGATGAGCAGTTCTTC.

J is TRBJ2-3 and V is TRBV7-9; unclear D gene. Germline V gene lookup returns CDR1 SEHNR and CDR2 FQNEAQ (reference sequence). Trimming took 5 bases from V and 4 from J, leaving 16 bases between them. CDR3 length: 15 residues. For the CDR3, the DNA is TGTGCCAGCAGCCCCCCCAGGCTGGAAGCAGATACGCAGTATTTT. It specifies CASSPPRLEADTQYF.

In this sample, this clonotype turned up a few times. The CDR3 protein is CASSTVVGPYEQYF. The CDR3 coding sequence is TGTGCCAGCAGTACGGTTGTAGGCCCCTACGAGCAGTACTTC. The chain recombines TRBV12-3 or TRBV12-4 with TRBJ2-7; D is undetermined. V was pared by 5 bases and J by 2 bases, with 13 bases between. The CDR3 consists of 14 residues.

This clonotype was recorded a few times. The chain carries TRBV7-2 and TRBJ2-7; 7 bases fit TRBD1. The germline V gene encodes CDR1 SGHTA and CDR2 FQGNSA. V lost 7 bases to trimming and J lost 3 bases; unmatched junction nucleotides: 9. The CDR3 sequence is 14 residues long. CDR3 nucleotide sequence: TGTGCCAGCACCCTCGGGACAGAAAACTACGAGCAGTACTTC. Its protein is CASTLGTENYEQYF.

This clonotype has just a few counts. The chain uses TRBV20-1 and TRBJ1-2, with D unclear. The length of the CDR3 is 10 residues. Trimming shortened V by 2 bases and J by 5 bases, and 3 bases separated the two germline ends. Germline values: CDR1 DFQATT, CDR2 SNEGSKA (reference sequence). CDR3 nucleotide sequence: TGCAGTGCTAGATCATATGGCTACACCTTC. Its protein is CSARSYGYTF.

This clonotype was observed a few times. The V and J genes are TRBV4-1 and TRBJ2-7, with 10 bases that match TRBD1. Germline V gives CDR1 MGHRA, CDR2 YSYEKL. Germline trimming cut 2 bases from V and 6 bases from J; bases unmatched to any gene: 13. This CDR3 is 17 amino acids long. The CDR3 region is CASSQPGGTGDFSEQYF. DNA for the CDR3: TGCGCCAGCAGCCAACCAGGTGGGACAGGGGACTTTAGCGAGCAGTACTTC.

The chain carries TRBV24-1 and TRBJ2-1; D remains unclear. V lost 8 bases, J lost 5 bases, and 12 bases lay in between. Germline V gene sequence: CDR1 KGHDR, CDR2 SFDVKD. The CDR3 runs to 13 residues. The DNA for the CDR3 is TGTGCCACCATGGACCGAATGCACAATGAGCAGTTCTTC. Amino acids: CATMDRMHNEQFF.

The chain recombines TRBV6-5 with TRBJ2-7; 9 bases match TRBD2. The CDR3 is made up of 15 amino acids. J gave up 2 bases and V 5 bases, and 7 bases lay outside the gene matches. Germline CDR1 reads MNHEY; CDR2 reads SVGAGI. CDR3 protein: CASSPFSGGPYEQYF. For the CDR3, the DNA is TGTGCCAGCAGTCCCTTTAGCGGGGGTCCCTACGAGCAGTACTTC.

The sample holds a few counts of this clonotype. Given a much more abundant clone one base away, this may be a read error. The chain carries TRBV24-1 and TRBJ2-5, with D hard to call. The ends were cut back, 0 bases at V and 5 bases at J, with 3 bases in the middle. The CDR3 is 12 amino acids. Germline V gene data show CDR1 as KGHDR and CDR2 as SFDVKD. This chain's CDR3 is CATSDLRETQYF. The CDR3 DNA follows: TGTGCCACCAGTGATTTGCGGGAGACCCAGTACTTC.

The genes are TRBV11-3 and TRBJ2-5; a possible D gene is TRBD2 (6 bases). The CDR3 runs 14 residues. Germline assignment: CDR1 SGHNT and CDR2 YENEEA. The V gene lost 5 bases and the J gene lost 4 bases, with 14 bases spanning the gap. The CDR3 region is CASSGGLARETQYF. CDR3 coding DNA: TGTGCCAGCAGCGGAGGGTTGGCTCGAGAGACCCAGTACTTC. Together with reference TRBV11-3 and TRBJ2-5, the CDR3 gives the full variable domain: EAGVVQSPRYKIIEKKQPVAFWCNPISGHNTLYWYLQNLGQGPELLIRYENEEAVDDSQLPKDRFSAERLKGVDSTLKIQPAELGDSAVYLCASSGGLARETQYFGPGTRLLVL.

The table lists this clonotype with a few counts. This chain connects TRBV6-2 or TRBV6-3 to TRBJ1-1; D possibly corresponds to TRBD1 (6 bases). With 7 bases removed from V and 1 base from J, the gap between germline ends came to 10 bases. CDR3 length equals 13 residues. Germline values: CDR1 MNHEY, CDR2 SVGEGT. The CDR3 nucleotides read TGTGCCAGCACTAGACAGGAGAACACTGAAGCTTTCTTT. Its translation is CASTRQENTEAFF.

This clonotype came up a few times. V and J are TRBV7-2 and TRBJ1-1, with D possibly TRBD1 on 6 matching bases. Germline V gene data show CDR1 as SGHTA and CDR2 as FQGNSA. V was pared by 2 bases and J by 4 bases, with 17 bases between. This CDR3 is built from 16 residues. CDR3 DNA: TGTGCCAGCAGCTTATGGGCGACGGGAGGGGGCACTGAAGCTTTCTTT. This gives the protein CASSLWATGGGTEAFF.

This clonotype was seen just once. CDR3 residues: CSAGYGYTF. As DNA, the CDR3 is TGCAGTGCGGGCTATGGCTACACCTTC. J is TRBJ1-2 and V is TRBV20-1; D not resolved. Germline loops: CDR1 DFQATT, CDR2 SNEGSKA (reference sequence). The CDR3 runs to 9 residues. V was trimmed by 6 bases and J by 4 bases, leaving 3 bases between them.

The V and J genes are TRBV4-2 and TRBJ2-5; the D gene is possibly TRBD1 (6 bases). CDR3 length: 13 residues. Trimming shortened V by 4 bases and J by 5 bases, and 11 bases separated the two germline ends. CDR1 LGHNA and CDR2 YNFKEQ come from the germline V gene. The CDR3 reads CASSPYQGETQYF. The CDR3 DNA is TGTGCCAGCAGCCCCTACCAGGGGGAGACCCAGTACTTC.

This clonotype appeared a few times. V gene TRBV12-3 or TRBV12-4 combines with J gene TRBJ1-6; 7 positions agree with TRBD1. V trimming: 6 bases; J trimming: 8 bases; junction bases outside the gene matches: 4. This CDR3 spans 13 amino acids. DNA of the CDR3: TGTGCCAGCAGGGGAGGGGGCTATTCACCCCTCCACTTT. It yields the protein CASRGGGYSPLHF.

The chain is built from TRBV10-3 and TRBJ2-5; no clear D gene. Trimming removed 2 bases at V and 4 bases at J, with 5 bases between. Germline CDR1 is ENHRY and CDR2 is SYGVKD. This CDR3 region has 12 residues. Here the CDR3 reads CAISERVETQYF. As DNA, the CDR3 is TGTGCCATCAGTGAGCGTGTAGAGACCCAGTACTTC.

This clonotype has at least ten counts. This chain links TRBV29-1 with TRBJ2-7; D is unclear. Deletions cut 0 bases from V and 6 bases from J, with 6 bases between. The CDR3 loop spans 11 amino acids. From germline, CDR1 is SQVTM and CDR2 ANQGSEA. The CDR3 reads CSVEDTFEQYF. CDR3 bases: TGCAGCGTTGAAGATACCTTCGAGCAGTACTTC.

The chain couples TRBV11-2 to TRBJ2-1; no clear D. The length of the CDR3 is 13 residues. Deletions cut 5 bases from V and 10 bases from J, with 15 bases between. Germline values: CDR1 SGHAT, CDR2 FQNNGV. In DNA, the CDR3 is TGTGCCAGCAGCCCTCCAATGCCCGGGGAGCAGTTCTTC. Residues: CASSPPMPGEQFF.